The rows below give T cell receptor beta chains drawn from one sample of a study of T cell responses to AZD1222 COVID-19 vaccine. TCRdb keeps only in-frame clones here, not all; method: immunoSEQ multiplex PCR. The profile covers about 130,000 clones, with roughly 90% appearing a single time and 6.3% taken by the ten largest. This material consisted of peripheral blood, taken on day 0 of AZD1222 vaccination. These receptors were collected from an adult in good health. The CDR3 runs from the conserved cysteine through the conserved F or W. The order of the fields is V gene, clone size, J gene, D gene, CDR3 DNA, CDR3 protein. The D gene is left open where the match is weak. Some rows have no size entry. The others give once, few or many, or a class for an expanded clone.

TRBV7-6	NA	TRBJ1-2	NA	TGTGCCAGCAGCCTTAGAATGAGGTGGACGGGCGGCTACACCTTC	CASSLRMRWTGGYTF
TRBV12-3/TRBV12-4	NA	TRBJ2-7	NA	TGTGCCAGCACCGGGGACTTGTCCTACGAGCAGTACTTC	CASTGDLSYEQYF
TRBV6-5	NA	TRBJ2-1	NA	TGTGCCAGCAGCATCTCGTACAATGAGCAGTTCTTC	CASSISYNEQFF
TRBV10-3	NA	TRBJ1-5	NA	TGTGCCATCGGGGGGAGGGCTGATCAGCCCCAGCATTTT	CAIGGRADQPQHF
TRBV7-2	NA	TRBJ1-5	TRBD1	TGTGCCAGCAGCCCCGACACAGGGGGATTAGGACAGCCCCAGCATTTT	CASSPDTGGLGQPQHF
TRBV7-2	NA	TRBJ2-1	NA	TGTGCCAGCAGCTTAGGGGAGGTAAATGAGCAGTTCTTC	CASSLGEVNEQFF
TRBV9	NA	TRBJ1-1	TRBD1	TGTGCCAGCAGCGTAACAGGGGGCACGTCCACTGAAGCTTTCTTT	CASSVTGGTSTEAFF
TRBV25-1	NA	TRBJ2-1	TRBD2	TGTGCCAGCACCCCTCTCACTAGCGGGGACAATGAGCAGTTCTTC	CASTPLTSGDNEQFF
TRBV18	NA	TRBJ1-6	NA	TGTGCCAGCTCACAGCAGGGGACCAGGGATAATTCACCCCTCCACTTT	CASSQQGTRDNSPLHF
TRBV2	NA	TRBJ1-2	TRBD1	TGTGCCAGCGAAAAAGAGGTGGGGACAGGGGACCTCCTCTATGGCTACACCTTC	CASEKEVGTGDLLYGYTF
TRBV5-1	NA	TRBJ2-2	TRBD2	TGCGCCAGCAGCTTGGGACTAGCGGGGGACGGGGAGCTGTTTTTT	CASSLGLAGDGELFF
TRBV10-3	few	TRBJ2-5	NA	TGTGCCATCAGTATATCGGCAACGGAGACCCAGTACTTC	CAISISATETQYF
TRBV5-1	NA	TRBJ1-5	NA	TGCGCCAGCAGCTTGGATGCCAGGGGCCCGTATAGCAATCAGCCCCAGCATTTT	CASSLDARGPYSNQPQHF
TRBV12-5	NA	TRBJ2-1	NA	TGTGCTAGTGGTTTGGAGTACGGGGCCTACAATGAGCAGTTCTTC	CASGLEYGAYNEQFF
TRBV2	once	TRBJ1-1	NA	TGTGCCAGCAGTGAGAGGGCAGGTGTAGGATGGTGGGCTTTCTTT	CASSERAGVGWWAFF
TRBV6-2/TRBV6-3	NA	TRBJ2-7	NA	TGTGCCAGCAGTCAACGGCTCCCCCGAAATGACGAGCAGTACTTC	CASSQRLPRNDEQYF
TRBV4-2	NA	TRBJ2-2	TRBD2	TGTGCCAGCAGCCAAGGGCTAGCGGCGGTCGGGGAGCTGTTTTTT	CASSQGLAAVGELFF
TRBV28	NA	TRBJ1-2	NA	TGTGCCAGCAGTTTGGTGAAACGGGCAGGCTATGGCTACACCTTC	CASSLVKRAGYGYTF
TRBV19	once	TRBJ1-4	TRBD1	TGTGCCAGTAGACAAACCGGGACAGGCCAAGCAAAACTGTTTTTT	CASRQTGTGQAKLFF
TRBV13	NA	TRBJ1-6	TRBD1	TGTGCCAGCAGCTTAGGCTGGGGACAGGTAAATTCACCCCTCCACTTT	CASSLGWGQVNSPLHF
TRBV7-9	NA	TRBJ1-1	NA	TGTGCCAGCAGCCGATCCCAGGCGAACACTGAAGCTTTCTTT	CASSRSQANTEAFF
TRBV7-3	NA	TRBJ1-1	NA	TGTGCCAGCAGCTTAACAGGGGTGGGTTTCATGACTGAAGCTTTCTTT	CASSLTGVGFMTEAFF
TRBV5-5	NA	TRBJ2-3	TRBD1	TGTGCCAGCACGGGACAGAACACAGATACGCAGTATTTT	CASTGQNTDTQYF
TRBV10-3	NA	TRBJ2-7	TRBD1	TGTGCCATCAGGCGGACAGGGGTCGGCTACGAGCAGTACTTC	CAIRRTGVGYEQYF
TRBV6-5	once	TRBJ2-5	TRBD2	TGTGCCAGCACCGGGGGGGAGACCCAGTACTTC	CASTGGETQYF
TRBV2	NA	TRBJ2-5	TRBD1	TGTGCCAGCAGTGAAATCCGGGCTGGGACAGGGACCCAGTACTTC	CASSEIRAGTGTQYF
TRBV6-5	NA	TRBJ1-6	NA	TGTGCCAGCAGCAGGGACCGTAATTCACCCCTCCACTTT	CASSRDRNSPLHF
TRBV6-5	NA	TRBJ1-3	NA	TGTGCCAGCAGCTCTAATCAGCATTCTGGAAACACCATATATTTT	CASSSNQHSGNTIYF
TRBV6-5	NA	TRBJ2-3	NA	TGTGCCAGCACATACGGGGAAACAGATACGCAGTATTTT	CASTYGETDTQYF
TRBV13	NA	TRBJ2-7	NA	TGTGCCAGCAGCTTAGTTCGGCAGACCTACGAGCAGTACTTC	CASSLVRQTYEQYF
TRBV11-1	NA	TRBJ2-7	TRBD1	TGTGCCAGCAGCAACACAGGGGGCCCGGGCGAGCAGTACTTC	CASSNTGGPGEQYF
TRBV14	NA	TRBJ2-5	TRBD2	TGTGCCAGCAGCCAAGCGGGGGGGCTTTTCGGAGAGACCCAGTACTTC	CASSQAGGLFGETQYF
TRBV12-3/TRBV12-4	NA	TRBJ1-1	NA	TGTGCCAGCACGCGTGGGGGAACCACTGAAGCTTTCTTT	CASTRGGTTEAFF
TRBV9	NA	TRBJ1-2	NA	TGTGCCAGCAGCGTAGTAGACTCGGGGAAGTATGGCTACACCTTC	CASSVVDSGKYGYTF
TRBV6-5	few	TRBJ1-6	TRBD1	TGTGCCATCTCAGGACAGGGGGTTTATTCACCCCTCCACTTT	CAISGQGVYSPLHF
TRBV2	NA	TRBJ2-5	NA	TGTGCCAGCACCCCCACCATGACAGGTCAAGAGACCCAGTACTTC	CASTPTMTGQETQYF
TRBV7-9	NA	TRBJ2-7	NA	TGTGCCAGCAGCACTCGTCAATCCGGGGCATACGAGCAGTACTTC	CASSTRQSGAYEQYF
TRBV4-1	NA	TRBJ2-7	NA	TGCGCCAGCAGCCGCAACGGGCACAAAGACTACGAGCAGTACTTC	CASSRNGHKDYEQYF
TRBV19	NA	TRBJ2-7	NA	TGTGCCAGTAGTATGTCGACAGCCTACGAGCAGTACTTC	CASSMSTAYEQYF
TRBV19	once	TRBJ2-3	NA	TGTGCCAGTTCACTAGGTGCGCAAACCACAGATACGCAGTATTTT	CASSLGAQTTDTQYF
TRBV7-8	NA	TRBJ1-1	NA	TGTGCCAGCAGCTTATCTCCCAGGGCCAACACTGAAGCTTTCTTT	CASSLSPRANTEAFF
TRBV5-8	once	TRBJ1-4	NA	TGTGCCAGCAGCCTCCCGGCCAGGGGTGAAAAACTGTTTTTT	CASSLPARGEKLFF
TRBV6-1	NA	TRBJ2-7	NA	TGTGCCAGCAGTCCACAGCACTACGAGCAGTACTTC	CASSPQHYEQYF
TRBV19	NA	TRBJ1-1	NA	TGTGCCAGTAGTATAGATCCCCGCTTGAACACTGAAGCTTTCTTT	CASSIDPRLNTEAFF
TRBV6-5	NA	TRBJ1-4	NA	TGTGCCAGCAGTTATACAGGTTTATCGGAAAAACTGTTTTTT	CASSYTGLSEKLFF
TRBV7-3	NA	TRBJ1-1	NA	TGTGCCAGCAGCTTAGGGGCGGGGTACACTGAAGCTTTCTTT	CASSLGAGYTEAFF
TRBV30	NA	TRBJ1-5	NA	TGTGCCTGGAGTACCGGGGGTTATCAGCCCCAGCATTTT	CAWSTGGYQPQHF
TRBV20-1	NA	TRBJ2-5	NA	TGCAGCTCTACCCTTAAAGAGACCCAGTACTTC	CSSTLKETQYF
TRBV11-2	NA	TRBJ2-5	NA	TGTGCCAGCAGCCTTTTCCCTCAAGAGACCCAGTACTTC	CASSLFPQETQYF